This T cell receptor delta chain was documented in a study of gamma-delta T cells after stem cell transplantation. Note on this clone: One end of the junction fails to match germline, which may point to a read error. This CDR3 is also generated by other DNA sequences in the sample.

The CDR3 covers 14 residues. Germline V gene data show CDR1 as TVYSNPD and CDR2 as GDNSRS (reference sequence). TCRdb used CATT to re-call clones from the RT-PCR reads. This sample has about 11,000 delta-chain clones; approximately 40% occur once, and the top ten carry under 3.5%. V usage is TRDV3 and J usage is TRDJ1, with no clear D. Sequenced material: gamma-delta T cells. The sequence came from a human donor. It is not recorded whose cells these are; they may come from a transplant donor. Here the CDR3 reads CAFRARKYTDKLIF. In DNA, the CDR3 is TGCGCCTTTCGGGCGCGAAAGTACACCGATAAACTCATCTTT.